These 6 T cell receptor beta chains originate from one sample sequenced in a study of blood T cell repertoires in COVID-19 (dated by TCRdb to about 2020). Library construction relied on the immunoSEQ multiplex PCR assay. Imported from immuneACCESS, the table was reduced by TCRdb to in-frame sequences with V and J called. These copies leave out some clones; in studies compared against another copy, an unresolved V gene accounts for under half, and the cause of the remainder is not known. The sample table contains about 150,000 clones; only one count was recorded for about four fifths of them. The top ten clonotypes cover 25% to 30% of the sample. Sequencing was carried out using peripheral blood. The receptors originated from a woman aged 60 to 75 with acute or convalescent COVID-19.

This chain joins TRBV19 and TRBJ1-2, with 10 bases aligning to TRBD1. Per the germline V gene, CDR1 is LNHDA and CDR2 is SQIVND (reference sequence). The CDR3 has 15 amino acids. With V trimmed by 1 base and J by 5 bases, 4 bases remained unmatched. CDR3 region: CASSIGRDRGYGYTF. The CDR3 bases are TGTGCCAGTAGTATAGGCCGGGACAGGGGTTATGGCTACACCTTC.

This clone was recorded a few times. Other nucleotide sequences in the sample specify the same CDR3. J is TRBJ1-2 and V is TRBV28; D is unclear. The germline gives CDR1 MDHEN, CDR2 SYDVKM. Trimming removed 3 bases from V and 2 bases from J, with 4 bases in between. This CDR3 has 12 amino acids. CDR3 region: CASSFQNYGYTF. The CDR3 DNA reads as TGTGCCAGCAGTTTTCAGAACTATGGCTACACCTTC.

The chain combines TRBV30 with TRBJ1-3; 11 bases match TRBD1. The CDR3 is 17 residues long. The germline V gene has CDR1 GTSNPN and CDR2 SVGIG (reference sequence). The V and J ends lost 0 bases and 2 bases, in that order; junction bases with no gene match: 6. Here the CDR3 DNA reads TGTGCCTGGAGTGTACAAGGACAGGGGGCGACTGGAAACACCATATATTTT. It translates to CAWSVQGQGATGNTIYF.

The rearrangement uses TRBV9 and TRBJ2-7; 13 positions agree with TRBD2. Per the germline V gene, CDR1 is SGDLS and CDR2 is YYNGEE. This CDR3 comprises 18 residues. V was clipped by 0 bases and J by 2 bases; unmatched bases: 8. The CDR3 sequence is CASSVGTSGGAPAYEQYV. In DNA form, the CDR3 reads TGTGCCAGCAGCGTAGGCACTAGCGGGGGGGCCCCGGCCTACGAGCAGTACGTC.

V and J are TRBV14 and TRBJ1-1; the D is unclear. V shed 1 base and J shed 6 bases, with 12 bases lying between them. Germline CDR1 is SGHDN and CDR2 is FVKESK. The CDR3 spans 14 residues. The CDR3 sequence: CASSQGRLGAEAFF. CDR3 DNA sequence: TGTGCCAGCAGCCAAGGGCGGCTAGGCGCTGAAGCTTTCTTT. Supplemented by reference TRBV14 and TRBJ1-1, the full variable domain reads EAGVTQFPSHSVIEKGQTVTLRCDPISGHDNLYWYRRVMGKEIKFLLHFVKESKQDESGMPNNRFLAERTGGTYSTLKVQPAELEDSGVYFCASSQGRLGAEAFFGQGTRLTVV.

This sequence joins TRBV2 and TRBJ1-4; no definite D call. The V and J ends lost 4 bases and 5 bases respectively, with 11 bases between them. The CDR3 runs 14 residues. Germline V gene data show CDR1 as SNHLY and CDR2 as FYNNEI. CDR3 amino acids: CASSVGNGNEKLFF. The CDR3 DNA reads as TGTGCCAGCAGTGTAGGCAACGGGAATGAAAAACTGTTTTTT.